This is a list of T cell receptor beta chains from one sample in a study of early stage breast cancer tumors. TCRdb's copy holds only in-frame clones and misses some; the assay was immunoSEQ multiplex PCR. The sample has roughly 6,200 clones, approximately 78% seen once. Sequenced sample: normal breast tissue next to the tumor. These receptors were collected from a person between 70 and 80 years old with breast cancer. Each CDR3 is given with its conserved first and last residue. A D gene is named only where the DNA matches it firmly. The size of a clone is reported for some rows only, either as once, few or many, or as a class for expanded clones.

clone_size | j_call | d_call | v_call | cdr3_nt | cdr3_aa
NA | TRBJ2-3 | TRBD2 | TRBV5-1 | TGCGCCAGCTCACCGGGGGGGGGAGAAGATACGCAGTATTTT | CASSPGGGEDTQYF
few | TRBJ1-2 | NA | TRBV4-3 | TGCGCCAGCAGCCAAAGGGGCCTTGGCTACACCTTC | CASSQRGLGYTF
NA | TRBJ1-1 | NA | TRBV9 | TGTGCCAGCAGCGTAAAGGAGATGAACACTGAAGCTTTCTTT | CASSVKEMNTEAFF
NA | TRBJ2-1 | NA | TRBV6-5 | TGTGCCAGCAGTCCCGGGGGACAGAGGCAGTTCTTC | CASSPGGQRQFF
NA | TRBJ2-7 | TRBD1 | TRBV9 | TGTGCCAGCAGCCCTTATTCGACAGGGGTCGGGCTCGAGCAGTACTTC | CASSPYSTGVGLEQYF
NA | TRBJ1-5 | NA | TRBV5-5 | TGTGCCAGCAGCTTGGGACAGGTGGAAGCGCCCCAGCATTTT | CASSLGQVEAPQHF
few | TRBJ1-2 | NA | TRBV19 | TGTGCCAGTAACGACGCGGGGTATGGCTACACCTTC | CASNDAGYGYTF
NA | TRBJ1-1 | NA | TRBV4-1 | TGCGCCAGCAGCCAACTCCGGGACTTTCTCCAAGCTTTCTTT | CASSQLRDFLQAFF
once | TRBJ2-5 | NA | TRBV5-5 | TGTGCCAGCAGTTCCGCCGGGACATTGGACCAAGAGACCCAGTACTTC | CASSSAGTLDQETQYF
NA | TRBJ1-2 | NA | TRBV14 | TGTGCCAGCAGCCAAGATAGATTCGGTGGCTACACCTTC | CASSQDRFGGYTF
once | TRBJ1-6 | NA | TRBV10-3 | TGTGCCATCGCGTCCGATAATTCACCCCTCCACTTT | CAIASDNSPLHF
few | TRBJ2-2 | NA | TRBV10-3 | TGTGCCATCAACTCTGGGAGGTCGAACACCGGGGAGCTGTTTTTT | CAINSGRSNTGELFF
NA | TRBJ1-3 | NA | TRBV2 | TGTGCCAGCAGGACGACAGGCGCGGGAAACACCATATATTTT | CASRTTGAGNTIYF
NA | TRBJ1-2 | TRBD1 | TRBV29-1 | TGCAGCGTTGAAGTCGGACAGGCCGTTAAGGGCTACACCTTC | CSVEVGQAVKGYTF
NA | TRBJ2-1 | NA | TRBV6-4 | TGTGCCAGCAGTGATAGGGGCTTCGACAATGAGCAGTTCTTC | CASSDRGFDNEQFF